Below are 5 T cell receptor beta chains sequenced from a single sample in a study of blood T cell repertoires in COVID-19. This table comes from immunoSEQ multiplex PCR, and its TCRdb copy is limited to in-frame clones, with some not included. The table has 250,000 to 350,000 clones, approximately 86% seen once. Sequenced sample: peripheral blood. These receptors were collected from a man between 18 and 35 years old with active or convalescent COVID-19.

The chain joins TRBV11-3 to TRBJ2-1; 7 bases match TRBD2. With 3 bases clipped from V and 9 bases from J, the junction kept 8 bases outside the gene matches. CDR3 size: 14 residues. Germline-derived CDR1 and CDR2 are SGHNT and YENEEA. CDR3 coding DNA: TGTGCCAGCAGCTTGACGGGAGGTTGGGGTGAGCAGTTCTTC. Its translation is CASSLTGGWGEQFF.

This clone was seen only once. The chain recombines TRBV4-1 with TRBJ2-1, with TRBD2 identical over 15 bases. The length of the CDR3 is 18 residues. Germline V gives CDR1 MGHRA, CDR2 YSYEKL. Trimming at V came to 0 bases and at J to 8 bases, leaving 8 bases not matched to a gene. CDR3 sequence: CASSQDRTSGGAWYEQFF. The CDR3 DNA reads TGCGCCAGCAGCCAAGATCGGACTAGCGGGGGGGCCTGGTATGAGCAGTTCTTC.

This chain connects TRBV27 to TRBJ1-5, with D tentatively TRBD1 (6 bases). The CDR3 is made up of 14 amino acids. The germline V gene has CDR1 MNHEY and CDR2 SMNVEV (reference sequence). Between the trimmed V and J ends, which lost 0 bases and 6 bases, there was a span of 9 bases. CDR3 region: CASSLSRGGQPQHF. CDR3 bases: TGTGCCAGCAGTTTATCGAGGGGGGGTCAGCCCCAGCATTTT.

This clone has more than one count but fewer than ten. The junction shows a germline mismatch at one end, possibly a read error. The chain employs TRBV6-5 and TRBJ1-5; perhaps TRBD1 as D (5 bases). Germline CDR1 is MNHEY and CDR2 is SVGAGI. CDR3 length: 15 amino acids. The CDR3 region has the DNA TGTGCCAGCAGTTACTCGGGCCAGGGTGATCAACCCCAGCATTTT. Amino acids: CASSYSGQGDQPQHF.

The J gene is TRBJ1-5, the V gene TRBV6-2 or TRBV6-3; 8 positions agree with TRBD1. This CDR3 is 16 amino acids long. The germline gives CDR1 MNHEY, CDR2 SVGEGT. With V trimmed by 2 bases and J by 7 bases, 10 bases remained unmatched. CDR3 amino acids: CASSYANPGGRQPQHF. CDR3 in DNA: TGTGCCAGCAGTTACGCCAACCCAGGGGGCCGACAGCCCCAGCATTTT.